This T cell receptor (beta chain) stems from a study of T cells in tuberculosis. Study details: In South Africa, adults with active tuberculosis were compared with IGRA-negative and latently infected IGRA-positive adolescents. Study findings and constraints: Classification accuracy was over 85% (AUROC roughly 0.88) with the GMM-specific repertoire.

Adolescents were screened for latent TB by skin test and IGRA. Each clinical donor contributed on average approximately 100,000 T cells from unsorted cryopreserved PBMC. Germline lookup yields CDR1 SGDLS and CDR2 YYNGEE. The CDR3 totals 14 residues. V dropped 0 bases and J dropped 0 bases, with 4 bases sitting between them. Note on this clone: The antigen is undetermined.

Sequenced by immunoSEQ multiplex PCR; TCRdb stores in-frame clones only, minus some. The sample has about 44,000 clones, about 95% seen once. This TCR was recovered from a donor aged 10 to 29 with latent tuberculosis or without tuberculosis infection. The specimen sequenced was PBMCs. V is TRBV9 and J is TRBJ2-4; no clear D gene. The chain's CDR3 is CASSVALAKNIQYF. The CDR3 DNA is TGTGCCAGCAGCGTAGCCCTAGCCAAAAACATTCAGTACTTC.